The clone carrying this T cell receptor (beta chain) was picked up a small number of times. The data derive from a study of blood T cell repertoires in COVID-19. Profiled with immunoSEQ multiplex PCR; TCRdb holds only in-frame clones, not every one. This table holds about 160,000 clones, over 75% found once. The junction had 7 bases not matched to a gene; V was cut back by 3 bases and J by 7 bases. The germline CDR1 and CDR2 sequences are SGHRS and YFSETQ. This CDR3 is built from 14 residues. This chain joins TRBV5-1 and TRBJ2-7, with TRBD2 matching 10 bases. The origin of this receptor is a man aged 65 to 85 with acute or convalescent COVID-19. Sequenced sample: peripheral blood. The CDR3: CASSSSGGDREQYF. CDR3 DNA sequence: TGCGCCAGCAGCTCGAGCGGGGGGGATCGAGAGCAGTACTTC.